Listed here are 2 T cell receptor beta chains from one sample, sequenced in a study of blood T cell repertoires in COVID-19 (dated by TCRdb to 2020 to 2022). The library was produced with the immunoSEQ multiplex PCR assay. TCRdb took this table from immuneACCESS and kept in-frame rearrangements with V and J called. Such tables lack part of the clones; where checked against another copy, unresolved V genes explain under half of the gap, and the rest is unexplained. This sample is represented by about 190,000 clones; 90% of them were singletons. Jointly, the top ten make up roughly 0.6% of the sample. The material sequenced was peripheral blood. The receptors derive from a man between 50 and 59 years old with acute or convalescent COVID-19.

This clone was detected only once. The CDR3 sequence is CASSRQYQETQYF. The DNA for the CDR3 is TGTGCCAGTAGCCGACAGTACCAAGAGACCCAGTACTTC. The rearrangement joins TRBV19 to TRBJ2-5, with a tentative D call TRBD1 (5 bases). CDR1 is LNHDA and CDR2 is SQIVND in the germline V gene (reference sequence). Deletions cut 6 bases from V and 0 bases from J, with 8 bases between. This CDR3 comprises 13 residues.

The chain's CDR3 is CASSQDPYSYNEQFF. CDR3 DNA: TGTGCCAGCAGCCAAGATCCCTACTCCTACAATGAGCAGTTCTTC. This chain uses TRBV3-1 (or the pseudogene TRBV3-2) with TRBJ2-1, with unresolved D. Germline CDR1 reads LGHDT; CDR2 reads YNNKEL (reference sequence). There are 15 residues in the CDR3. V lost 0 bases and J 0 bases, leaving 6 bases between the germline ends.